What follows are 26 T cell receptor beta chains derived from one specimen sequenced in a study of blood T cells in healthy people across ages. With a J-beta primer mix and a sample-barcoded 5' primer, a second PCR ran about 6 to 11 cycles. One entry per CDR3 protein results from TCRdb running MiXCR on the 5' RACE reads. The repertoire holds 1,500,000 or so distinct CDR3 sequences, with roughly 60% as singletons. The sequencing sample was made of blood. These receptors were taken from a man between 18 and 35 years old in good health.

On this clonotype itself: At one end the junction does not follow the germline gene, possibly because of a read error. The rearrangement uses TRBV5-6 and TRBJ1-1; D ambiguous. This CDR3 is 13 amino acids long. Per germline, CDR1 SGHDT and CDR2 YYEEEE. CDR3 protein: CVSSRLRGTEAFF. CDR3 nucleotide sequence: TGTGTCAGCAGCCGTCTCCGGGGCACTGAAGCTTTCTTT.

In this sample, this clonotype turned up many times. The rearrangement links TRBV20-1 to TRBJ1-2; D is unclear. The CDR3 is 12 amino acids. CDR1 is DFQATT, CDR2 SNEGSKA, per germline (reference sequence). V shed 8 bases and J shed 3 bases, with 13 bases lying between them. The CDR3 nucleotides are TGCAGTCTTCTCGTTTCGGACTATGGCTACACCTTC. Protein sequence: CSLLVSDYGYTF.

CDR3 sequence: CASSSSIRDAFSYEQYF. Here the CDR3 DNA reads TGTGCCAGCAGTTCAAGTATCCGGGACGCTTTCTCCTACGAGCAGTACTTC. This chain links TRBV7-2 with TRBJ2-7; D is tentatively TRBD1 or TRBD2 (5 bases each). Germline V CDR1 and CDR2: SGHTA, FQGNSA. The ends were cut back, 6 bases at V and 0 bases at J, with 21 bases in the middle. This CDR3 is 17 amino acids long.

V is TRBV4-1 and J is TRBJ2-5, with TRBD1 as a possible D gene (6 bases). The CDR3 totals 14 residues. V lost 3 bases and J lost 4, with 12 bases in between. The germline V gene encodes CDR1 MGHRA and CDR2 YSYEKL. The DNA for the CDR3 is TGCGCCAGCAGCCACTACAGGGAAATAGAGACCCAGTACTTC. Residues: CASSHYREIETQYF.

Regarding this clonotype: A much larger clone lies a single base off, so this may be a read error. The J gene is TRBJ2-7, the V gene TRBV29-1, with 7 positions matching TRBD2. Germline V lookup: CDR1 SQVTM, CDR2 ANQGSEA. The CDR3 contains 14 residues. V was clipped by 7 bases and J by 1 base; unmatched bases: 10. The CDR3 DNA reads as TGCAGCGCTGGGGGAGCGGGATCGTCCTACGAGCAGTACTTC. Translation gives CSAGGAGSSYEQYF.

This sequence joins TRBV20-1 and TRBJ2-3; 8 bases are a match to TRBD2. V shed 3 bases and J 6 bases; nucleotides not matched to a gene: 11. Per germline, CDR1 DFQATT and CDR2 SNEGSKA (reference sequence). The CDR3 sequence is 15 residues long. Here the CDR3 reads CSARTSGSPRDTQYF. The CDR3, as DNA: TGCAGTGCTAGGACGAGCGGGAGCCCCCGGGATACGCAGTATTTT.

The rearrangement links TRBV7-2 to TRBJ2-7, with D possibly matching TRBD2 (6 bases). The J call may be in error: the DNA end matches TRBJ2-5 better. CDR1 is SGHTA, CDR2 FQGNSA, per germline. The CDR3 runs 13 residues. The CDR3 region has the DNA TGTGCCTGCGGGGACGCAAACCAAGAGACCCAGTACTTC. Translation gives CACGDANQETQYF.

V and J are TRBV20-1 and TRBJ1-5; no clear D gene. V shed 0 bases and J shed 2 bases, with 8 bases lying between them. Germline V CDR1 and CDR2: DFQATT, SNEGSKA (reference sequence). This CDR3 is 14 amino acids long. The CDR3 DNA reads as TGCAGTGCTAGAGAGGGTTTTGGCAATCAGCCCCAGCATTTT. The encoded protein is CSAREGFGNQPQHF.

This CDR3 is CSVSAARNEQFF. The CDR3 DNA sequence: TGCAGCGTCTCTGCTGCGCGGAATGAGCAGTTCTTC. The V call is TRBV29-1, the J call TRBJ2-1; D is uncertain. The CDR3 spans 12 residues. Germline assignment: CDR1 SQVTM and CDR2 ANQGSEA. The V gene lost 6 bases and the J gene lost 7 bases, with 13 bases spanning the gap.

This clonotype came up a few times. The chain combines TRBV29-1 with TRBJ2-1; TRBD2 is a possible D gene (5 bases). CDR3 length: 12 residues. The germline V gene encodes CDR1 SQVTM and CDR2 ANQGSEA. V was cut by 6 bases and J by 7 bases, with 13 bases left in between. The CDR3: CSVTNPGNEQFF. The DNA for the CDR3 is TGCAGCGTCACCAACCCGGGGAATGAGCAGTTCTTC.

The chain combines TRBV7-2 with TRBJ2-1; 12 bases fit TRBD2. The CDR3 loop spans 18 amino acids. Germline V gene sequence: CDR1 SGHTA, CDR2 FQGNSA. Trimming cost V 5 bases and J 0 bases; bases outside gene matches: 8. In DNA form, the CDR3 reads TGTGCCAGCAGCCGGACTAGCGGGACCTACCGCTCCTACAATGAGCAGTTCTTC. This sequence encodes CASSRTSGTYRSYNEQFF.

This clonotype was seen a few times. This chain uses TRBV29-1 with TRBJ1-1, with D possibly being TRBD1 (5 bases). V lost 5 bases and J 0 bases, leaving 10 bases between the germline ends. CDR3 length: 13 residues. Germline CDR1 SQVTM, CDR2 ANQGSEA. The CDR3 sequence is CSVSGTMNTEAFF. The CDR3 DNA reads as TGCAGCGTTTCTGGGACCATGAACACTGAAGCTTTCTTT.

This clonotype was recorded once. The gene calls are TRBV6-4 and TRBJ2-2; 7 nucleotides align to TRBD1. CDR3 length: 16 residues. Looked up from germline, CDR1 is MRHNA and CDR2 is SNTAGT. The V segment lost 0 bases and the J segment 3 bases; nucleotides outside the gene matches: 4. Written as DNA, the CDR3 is TGTGCCAGCAGTGACTCGGAGACAGGGTACACCGGGGAGCTGTTTTTT. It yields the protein CASSDSETGYTGELFF.

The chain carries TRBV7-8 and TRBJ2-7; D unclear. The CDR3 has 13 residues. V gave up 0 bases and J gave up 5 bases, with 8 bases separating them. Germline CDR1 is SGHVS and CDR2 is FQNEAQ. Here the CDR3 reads CASSLAVVDEQYF. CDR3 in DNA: TGTGCCAGCAGCTTAGCTGTGGTCGACGAGCAGTACTTC. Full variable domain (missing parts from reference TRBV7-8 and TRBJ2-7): GAGVSQSPRYKVAKRGQDVALRCDPISGHVSLFWYQQALGQGPEFLTYFQNEAQLDKSGLPSDRFFAERPEGSVSTLKIQRTQQEDSAVYLCASSLAVVDEQYFGPGTRLTVT.

The CDR3 loop reads CASSRGTERYEAFF. The CDR3 DNA follows: TGCGCCAGCAGCCGCGGGACAGAGAGATATGAAGCTTTCTTT. This sequence joins TRBV5-1 and TRBJ1-1; 7 bases match TRBD1. CDR3 length: 14 amino acids. V dropped 4 bases and J dropped 7; count of bases not matched to a gene: 10. CDR1 is SGHRS, CDR2 YFSETQ, per germline.

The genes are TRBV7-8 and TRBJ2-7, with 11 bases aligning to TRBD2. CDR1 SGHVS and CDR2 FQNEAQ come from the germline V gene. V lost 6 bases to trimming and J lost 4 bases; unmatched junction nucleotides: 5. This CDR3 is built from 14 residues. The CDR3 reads CASRKLAGAYEQYF. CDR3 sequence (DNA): TGTGCCAGCAGAAAACTAGCGGGAGCTTACGAGCAGTACTTC.

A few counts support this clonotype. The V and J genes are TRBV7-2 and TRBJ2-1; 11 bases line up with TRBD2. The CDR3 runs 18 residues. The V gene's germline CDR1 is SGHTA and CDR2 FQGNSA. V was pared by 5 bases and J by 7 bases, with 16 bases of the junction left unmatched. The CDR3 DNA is TGTGCCAGCAGCCCGCGGAGGTCTAGCGGGGGGATACTGAATGAGCAGTTCTTC. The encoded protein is CASSPRRSSGGILNEQFF.

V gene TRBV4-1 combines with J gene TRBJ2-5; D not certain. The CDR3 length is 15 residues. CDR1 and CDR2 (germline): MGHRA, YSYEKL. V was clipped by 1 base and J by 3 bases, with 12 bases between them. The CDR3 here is CASSQGEPAKETQYF. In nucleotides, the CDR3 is TGCGCCAGCAGCCAAGGAGAACCGGCCAAAGAGACCCAGTACTTC.

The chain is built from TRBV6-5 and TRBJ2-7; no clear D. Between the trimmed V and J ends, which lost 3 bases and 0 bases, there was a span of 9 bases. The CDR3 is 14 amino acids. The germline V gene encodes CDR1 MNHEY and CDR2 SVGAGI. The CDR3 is CASSYGIHSYEQYF. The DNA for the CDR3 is TGTGCCAGCAGTTATGGGATACACTCCTACGAGCAGTACTTC.

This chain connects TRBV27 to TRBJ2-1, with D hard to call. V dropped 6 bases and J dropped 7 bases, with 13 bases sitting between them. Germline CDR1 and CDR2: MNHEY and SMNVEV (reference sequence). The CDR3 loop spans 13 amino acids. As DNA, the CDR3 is TGTGCCAGCAGGCCAGTTGGGGTGAATGAGCAGTTCTTC. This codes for CASRPVGVNEQFF.

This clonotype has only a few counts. The CDR3 DNA follows: TGTGCCAGCAGGAGACAGGGGGGGAATGAAAAACTGTTTTTT. Amino acids: CASRRQGGNEKLFF. The chain uses TRBV6-5 and TRBJ1-4; 9 nucleotides line up with TRBD1. CDR3 length: 14 amino acids. Trimming removed 6 bases from V and 5 bases from J; junction bases left unmatched: 4. Looked up from germline, CDR1 is MNHEY and CDR2 is SVGAGI.

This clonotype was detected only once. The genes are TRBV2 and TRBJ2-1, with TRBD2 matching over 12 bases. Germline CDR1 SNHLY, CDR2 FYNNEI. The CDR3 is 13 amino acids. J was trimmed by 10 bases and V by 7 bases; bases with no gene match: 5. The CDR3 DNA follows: TGTGCCAGCAAGGCTAGCGGGAGGGGCGAGCAGTTCTTC. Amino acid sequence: CASKASGRGEQFF.

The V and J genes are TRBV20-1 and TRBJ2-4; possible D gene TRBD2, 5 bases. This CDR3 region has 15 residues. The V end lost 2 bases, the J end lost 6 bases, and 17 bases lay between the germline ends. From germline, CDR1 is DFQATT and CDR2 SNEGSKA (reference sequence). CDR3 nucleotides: TGCAGTGCTAGATCCGGCCTAGCTAGTAGAAACATTCAGTACTTC. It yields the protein CSARSGLASRNIQYF.

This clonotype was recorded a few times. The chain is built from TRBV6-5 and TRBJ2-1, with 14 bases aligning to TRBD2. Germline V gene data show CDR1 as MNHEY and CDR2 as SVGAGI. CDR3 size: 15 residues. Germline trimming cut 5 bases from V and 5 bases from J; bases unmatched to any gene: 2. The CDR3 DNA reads TGTGCCAGCAGTGGACTAGCGGGGGGTAACAATGAGCAGTTCTTC. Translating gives CASSGLAGGNNEQFF.

This chain's CDR3 is CAISDTQSYEQYF. As DNA, the CDR3 is TGTGCCATCAGTGACACACAATCCTACGAGCAGTACTTC. V usage is TRBV10-3 and J usage is TRBJ2-7; D is unclear. Looked up from germline, CDR1 is ENHRY and CDR2 is SYGVKD. Trimming pared 3 bases from V and 1 base from J, leaving 7 bases between. The length of the CDR3 is 13 residues.

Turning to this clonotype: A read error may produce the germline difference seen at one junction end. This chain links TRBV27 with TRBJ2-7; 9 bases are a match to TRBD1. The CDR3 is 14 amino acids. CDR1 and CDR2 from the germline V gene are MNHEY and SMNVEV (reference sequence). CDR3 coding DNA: TGTGCCAACAGTTCATGGCGGACAGGGGACGAGCAGTACTTC. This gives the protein CANSSWRTGDEQYF.